This TCR beta chain originates from a study of T cells in Graves' hyperthyroidism and ophthalmopathy. Germline CDR1 reads SEHNR; CDR2 reads FQNEAQ (reference sequence). V was shortened by 2 bases and J by 3 bases, with 13 bases between the two germline ends. The CDR3 is 15 amino acids. What was amplified from RNA transcripts were TCR beta CDR3 regions. The TCR CDR3 was amplified in a first-round RT-PCR using the HTBI primer set. TCRdb redid the calling of the multiplex PCR reads with MiXCR, one entry per CDR3 protein. The data hold about 680,000 distinct CDR3 sequences, with roughly a third observed a single time. From more than 9.5 ml of fresh peripheral blood, PBMCs were isolated.

The chain is built from TRBV7-9 and TRBJ1-2; tentatively, D is TRBD1 (5 bases). The receptor's source is a woman aged 40 to 49 with Graves' hyperthyroidism. The sample was blood. The CDR3 coding sequence is TGTGCCAGCAGCTTAAAAGGGGCGGGCGACTATGGCTACACCTTC. Encoded protein: CASSLKGAGDYGYTF.